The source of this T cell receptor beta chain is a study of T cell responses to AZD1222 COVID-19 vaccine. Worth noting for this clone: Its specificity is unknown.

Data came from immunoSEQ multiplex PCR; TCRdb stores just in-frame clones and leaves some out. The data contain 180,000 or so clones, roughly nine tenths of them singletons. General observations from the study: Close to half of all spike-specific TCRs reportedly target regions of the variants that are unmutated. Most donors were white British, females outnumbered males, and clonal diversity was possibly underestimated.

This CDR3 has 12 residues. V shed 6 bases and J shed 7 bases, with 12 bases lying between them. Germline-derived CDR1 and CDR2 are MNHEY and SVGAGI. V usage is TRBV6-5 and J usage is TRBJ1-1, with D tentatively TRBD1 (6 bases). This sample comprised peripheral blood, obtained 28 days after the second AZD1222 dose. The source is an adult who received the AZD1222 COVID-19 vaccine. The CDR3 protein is CASRRGRVEAFF. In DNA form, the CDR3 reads TGTGCCAGCAGGAGGGGGAGAGTTGAAGCTTTCTTT.